These 18 T cell receptor beta chains were sequenced from one sample in a study of neurological immune-mediated disorders. TCRdb called the 5' RACE reads again in MiXCR, with one record for every CDR3 protein. The sample comprises 70,000 or so distinct CDR3 sequences, 3.2% of which are singletons, and around 5.2% rests with the top ten. Material for sequencing was PBMCs. The receptors come from a woman aged 45-59 years with multiple sclerosis.

This clonotype was observed many times. V gene TRBV5-1 combines with J gene TRBJ2-2; 10 nucleotides match TRBD1. Germline V gives CDR1 SGHRS, CDR2 YFSETQ. The CDR3 is 15 residues long. V trimming: 6 bases; J trimming: 3 bases; junction bases outside the gene matches: 5. In DNA, the CDR3 is TGCGCCAGCACCCAGACAGGGGGCTACACCGGGGAGCTGTTTTTT. This encodes CASTQTGGYTGELFF.

This clonotype has ten or more counts. The rearrangement uses TRBV9 and TRBJ1-2; the D gene is possibly TRBD1 (5 bases). CDR3 length: 16 amino acids. Germline CDR1 and CDR2: SGDLS and YYNGEE. Trimming took 4 bases from V and 4 from J, leaving 20 bases between them. The CDR3 reads CASSPAGTSSSYGYTF. As DNA, the CDR3 is TGTGCCAGCAGCCCCGCCGGGACCTCTTCCTCCTATGGCTACACCTTC. Based on the CDR3 plus reference TRBV9 and TRBJ1-2, the full variable domain is DSGVTQTPKHLITATGQRVTLRCSPRSGDLSVYWYQQSLDQGLQFLIQYYNGEERAKGNILERFSAQQFPDLHSELNLSSLELGDSALYFCASSPAGTSSSYGYTFGSGTRLTVV.

This sequence joins TRBV20-1 and TRBJ2-3; D is unresolved. Trimming removed 5 bases from V and 3 bases from J, with 6 bases in between. From germline, CDR1 is DFQATT and CDR2 SNEGSKA (reference sequence). CDR3 length: 11 residues. The CDR3: CSALRTDTQYF. Here the CDR3 DNA reads TGCAGTGCTTTACGGACAGATACGCAGTATTTT.

In its sample, this clonotype was seen many times. V usage is TRBV6-5 and J usage is TRBJ2-7; D ambiguous. Trimming took 2 bases from V and 4 from J, leaving 12 bases between them. Germline V gives CDR1 MNHEY, CDR2 SVGAGI. CDR3 length: 14 residues. DNA of the CDR3: TGTGCCAGCAGTTACCAACAGAAAGGATACGAGCAGTACTTC. It specifies CASSYQQKGYEQYF.

This clonotype has at least ten counts. V is TRBV7-8 and J is TRBJ1-3, with TRBD1 as a possible D gene (6 bases). The CDR3 has 17 residues. The ends were cut back, 5 bases at V and 0 bases at J, with 17 bases in the middle. From germline, CDR1 is SGHVS and CDR2 FQNEAQ. The CDR3 loop is CASSRRTAYDSGNTIYF. The CDR3 DNA follows: TGTGCCAGCAGCCGAAGGACAGCTTATGACTCTGGAAACACCATATATTTT. Combining the CDR3 with reference TRBV7-8 and TRBJ1-3 gives the whole variable domain GAGVSQSPRYKVAKRGQDVALRCDPISGHVSLFWYQQALGQGPEFLTYFQNEAQLDKSGLPSDRFFAERPEGSVSTLKIQRTQQEDSAVYLCASSRRTAYDSGNTIYFGEGSWLTVV.

This clonotype was counted many times. The J gene is TRBJ2-5, the V gene TRBV5-4; D is perhaps TRBD1 (6 bases). V lost 0 bases, J lost 9 bases, and 15 bases lay in between. The CDR3 runs 14 residues. Germline CDR1 and CDR2: SGHNT and YYREEE (reference sequence). The CDR3 loop reads CASSLGGQSGSQYF. The DNA of the CDR3 is TGTGCCAGCAGCTTGGGTGGACAGAGTGGGTCCCAGTACTTC.

This clonotype was counted many times. The chain links TRBV28 to TRBJ2-7; unclear D gene. Per the germline V gene, CDR1 is MDHEN and CDR2 is SYDVKM. This CDR3 comprises 10 residues. V dropped 7 bases and J dropped 5 bases, with 6 bases sitting between them. The CDR3 DNA sequence: TGTGCCAGCAAGGGTAACGAGCAGTACTTC. It yields the protein CASKGNEQYF.

This clonotype was seen at least ten times. The chain joins TRBV9 to TRBJ2-1; 7 nucleotides match TRBD2. The trim removed 3 bases at V and 0 bases at J, leaving 3 bases unmatched. In germline, CDR1 is SGDLS, CDR2 YYNGEE. The CDR3 has 15 amino acids. In DNA, the CDR3 is TGTGCCAGCAGCGCTAGCGGTATCTCCTACAATGAGCAGTTCTTC. Translating it yields CASSASGISYNEQFF.

This clonotype has a count of ten or more. The chain links TRBV3-1 to TRBJ1-1; 8 bases match TRBD1. Germline V gene sequence: CDR1 LGHDT, CDR2 YNNKEL (reference sequence). The CDR3 is made up of 15 amino acids. V shed 3 bases and J 1 base; nucleotides not matched to a gene: 4. CDR3 coding DNA: TGTGCCAGCAGCCAGCAGGGGGCCGGGAACACTGAAGCTTTCTTT. Amino acid sequence: CASSQQGAGNTEAFF. The full variable domain, its missing parts supplied by reference TRBV3-1 and TRBJ1-1, is DTAVSQTPKYLVTQMGNDKSIKCEQNLGHDTMYWYKQDSKKFLKIMFSYNNKELIINETVPNRFSPKSPDKAHLNLHINSLELGDSAVYFCASSQQGAGNTEAFFGQGTRLTVV.

This clonotype came up many times. The chain has TRBV20-1 and TRBJ1-1; D perhaps matches TRBD1 (5 bases). Germline-derived CDR1 and CDR2 are DFQATT and SNEGSKA (reference sequence). This CDR3 contains 13 residues. The ends were cut back, 3 bases at V and 5 bases at J, with 13 bases in the middle. CDR3: CSASGQGRTEAFF. Written as DNA, the CDR3 is TGCAGTGCTAGTGGTCAGGGAAGGACTGAAGCTTTCTTT.

This clonotype has a count of ten or more. The chain links TRBV7-8 to TRBJ1-5; 8 bases map to TRBD1. With 1 base clipped from V and 6 bases from J, the junction kept 8 bases outside the gene matches. The germline gives CDR1 SGHVS, CDR2 FQNEAQ. CDR3 length equals 16 residues. This chain's CDR3 is CASSLGDRRGLQPQHF. The CDR3 DNA reads as TGTGCCAGCAGCTTAGGAGACCGCAGGGGGCTTCAGCCCCAGCATTTT.

This clonotype occurred many times. The chain couples TRBV4-1 to TRBJ2-7; D call uncertain. The V gene lost 3 bases and the J gene lost 2 bases, with 14 bases spanning the gap. CDR1 and CDR2 from the germline V gene are MGHRA and YSYEKL. This CDR3 has 15 residues. CDR3 nucleotides: TGCGCCAGCAGCCAGGTCCCCGGGCCTACCTACGAGCAGTACTTC. Translation gives CASSQVPGPTYEQYF.

This clonotype was counted at least ten times. The chain is built from TRBV20-1 and TRBJ2-5; D remains ambiguous. This CDR3 comprises 12 residues. The V end was cut by 4 bases, the J end by 0 bases, with 6 bases between. Per the germline V gene, CDR1 is DFQATT and CDR2 is SNEGSKA (reference sequence). The CDR3 region has the DNA TGCAGTGCTAAAGGACACCAAGAGACCCAGTACTTC. It specifies CSAKGHQETQYF.

This clonotype was counted at least ten times. The chain has TRBV24-1 and TRBJ2-2, with D maybe TRBD2 (6 bases). Germline V lookup: CDR1 KGHDR, CDR2 SFDVKD. The CDR3 loop spans 15 amino acids. The V end lost 5 bases, the J end lost 5 bases, and 14 bases lay between the germline ends. The chain's CDR3 is CATSGVRGGTGELFF. As DNA, the CDR3 is TGTGCCACCAGTGGGGTCCGAGGAGGGACCGGGGAGCTGTTTTTT.

This clonotype has ten or more counts. The chain employs TRBV20-1 and TRBJ1-5; no clear D gene. There are 16 residues in the CDR3. Germline assignment: CDR1 DFQATT and CDR2 SNEGSKA (reference sequence). V was trimmed by 0 bases and J by 6 bases, leaving 18 bases between them. The CDR3 is CSARDRLSGESQPQHF. In DNA, the CDR3 is TGCAGTGCTAGAGATCGGCTTTCTGGGGAGAGTCAGCCCCAGCATTTT.

This clonotype was counted at least ten times. The chain employs TRBV7-6 and TRBJ2-5, with 8 bases fitting TRBD2. The CDR3 extends over 14 amino acids. Germline V gene data show CDR1 as SGHVS and CDR2 as FNYEAQ. Unmatched junction bases numbered 5, after V lost 3 bases and J lost 5 bases. CDR3 residues: CASSFRAGAETQYF. The CDR3 DNA follows: TGTGCCAGCAGCTTCCGAGCGGGGGCGGAGACCCAGTACTTC.

At least ten counts were recorded for this clonotype. The rearrangement joins TRBV20-1 to TRBJ1-6; 7 bases fit TRBD1. The CDR3 is 13 amino acids. Trimming cost V 8 bases and J 6 bases; bases outside gene matches: 7. CDR1 and CDR2 (germline): DFQATT, SNEGSKA (reference sequence). CDR3 protein: CSKTGTANSPLHF. For the CDR3, the DNA is TGCAGTAAAACCGGGACAGCTAATTCACCCCTCCACTTT.

This clonotype has a count of ten or more. This chain uses TRBV20-1 with TRBJ2-1, with D possibly being TRBD1 or TRBD2 (6 bases each). The V end lost 4 bases, the J end lost 9 bases, and 13 bases lay between the germline ends. Germline CDR1 and CDR2: DFQATT and SNEGSKA (reference sequence). CDR3 length equals 12 residues. This CDR3 reads CSANERGVEQFF. CDR3 coding DNA: TGCAGTGCTAATGAAAGGGGGGTTGAGCAGTTCTTC.